This T cell receptor beta chain originates from a study of shared T cell receptors in the human thymus. This clone was detected once. V was pared by 4 bases and J by 1 base, with 7 bases of the junction left unmatched. Germline values: CDR1 SGHDT, CDR2 YYEEEE. This CDR3 is built from 15 residues. Profiled with immunoSEQ multiplex PCR; TCRdb holds only in-frame clones, not every one. The sample holds around 730,000 clones; 75% to 90% are singletons and the top ten take approximately 0.01%. The sample also formed part of further work on human thymus T cells. As that study records: In unrelated individuals, thymic repertoires overlapped highly, according to related research.

Sequencing input: thymocytes. The receptor was derived from a girl less than two years old with a congenital heart defect. The genes are TRBV5-6 and TRBJ2-7; 8 bases agree with TRBD1. DNA for the CDR3: TGTGCCAGCAGCCCCGGGACAGGACGATCCTACGAGCAGTACTTC. Its protein is CASSPGTGRSYEQYF.